Below are 9 T cell receptor beta chains sequenced from a single sample in a study of T cells in Graves' hyperthyroidism and ophthalmopathy (dated by TCRdb to between 2019 and 2020). The method behind the library was multiplex PCR. Instrument used: Illumina HiSeq 2000. TCR beta CDR3 regions were amplified from RNA transcripts. The TCR CDR3 was subjected to a first round of RT-PCR using the HTBI primer set and the Qiagen OneStep RT-PCR kit. Clones were called with MiXCR by TCRdb after fastp trimmed the public reads at Q25, and only in-frame beta chains were retained. Every entry covers one CDR3 protein and lists the most common genes and DNA from its rows. This sample holds 380,000 or so distinct CDR3 sequences; about 14% were observed only once. The ten largest account for around 24% of the sample. The specimen was blood. The receptors were sampled from a woman aged 25 to 39 with Graves' hyperthyroidism.

This clonotype was counted ten times or more. The rearrangement joins TRBV12-3 or TRBV12-4 to TRBJ2-2; D unclear. The CDR3 is made up of 15 amino acids. V was shortened by 7 bases and J by 4 bases, with 16 bases between the two germline ends. The CDR3 region has the DNA TGTGCCAGCACTTCGCCTATTAGGTCCACCGGGGAGCTGTTTTTT. Amino acids: CASTSPIRSTGELFF.

This clonotype has ten or more counts. The chain joins TRBV20-1 to TRBJ2-1, with unresolved D. The length of the CDR3 is 17 residues. Germline V gene data show CDR1 as DFQATT and CDR2 as SNEGSKA (reference sequence). V lost 3 bases and J lost 3, with 21 bases in between. The CDR3 coding sequence is TGCAGTGCTAGCGCCCGACTCGAAAATCTTCGCTACAATGAGCAGTTCTTC. It translates to CSASARLENLRYNEQFF.

The table lists this clonotype with many counts. The V call is TRBV2, the J call TRBJ1-1; D ambiguous. The CDR3 runs 13 residues. The V and J ends lost 7 bases and 0 bases respectively, with 9 bases between them. The germline gives CDR1 SNHLY, CDR2 FYNNEI. CDR3: CASTGFMNTEAFF. CDR3 bases: TGTGCCAGCACGGGCTTTATGAACACTGAAGCTTTCTTT.

The chain links TRBV6-2 or TRBV6-3 to TRBJ2-3; 10 bases agree with TRBD2. The CDR3 runs 16 residues. V was clipped by 5 bases and J by 2 bases; unmatched bases: 7. Germline CDR1 and CDR2: MNHEY and SVGEGT. The CDR3 bases are TGTGCCAGCAGTACCAGGACTAGCGGCCCCACAGATACGCAGTATTTT. Amino acid sequence: CASSTRTSGPTDTQYF.

This clonotype was picked up many times. This chain uses TRBV27 with TRBJ1-5; D is possibly TRBD1 (5 bases). CDR1 and CDR2 from the germline V gene are MNHEY and SMNVEV (reference sequence). V lost 6 bases and J 0 bases, leaving 18 bases between the germline ends. The CDR3 spans 17 residues. The CDR3 sequence: CASSRLGGDYSNQPQHF. CDR3 sequence (DNA): TGTGCCAGCAGCCGATTGGGAGGGGACTATAGCAATCAGCCCCAGCATTTT.

This clonotype was seen ten or more times. The gene calls are TRBV20-1 and TRBJ2-1; D call uncertain. CDR1 and CDR2 from the germline V gene are DFQATT and SNEGSKA (reference sequence). V gave up 3 bases and J gave up 7 bases, with 16 bases separating them. This CDR3 is 14 amino acids long. CDR3 bases: TGCAGTGCTAGGGCCGTCCCGGGCGAAAATGAGCAGTTCTTC. Translation: CSARAVPGENEQFF.

In its sample, this clonotype was seen many times. The chain employs TRBV28 and TRBJ1-5; TRBD1 agrees at 7 bases. CDR3 size: 13 residues. The germline V gene encodes CDR1 MDHEN and CDR2 SYDVKM. V was clipped by 11 bases and J by 4 bases; unmatched bases: 8. The CDR3 DNA reads TGTGCCGAGGGGACAGTCAGAAATCAGCCCCAGCATTTT. Translation: CAEGTVRNQPQHF.

Here the CDR3 DNA reads TGTGCCAGCACCAACGAGCCCTACACCGGGGAGCTGTTTTTT. Protein: CASTNEPYTGELFF. The rearrangement uses TRBV6-1 and TRBJ2-2; D remains ambiguous. V lost 7 bases, J lost 3 bases, and 12 bases lay in between. In germline, CDR1 is MNHNS, CDR2 SASEGT. This CDR3 has 14 residues.

This clonotype was picked up many times. The V call is TRBV11-2, the J call TRBJ2-3, with D possibly matching TRBD1 (5 bases). Germline-derived CDR1 and CDR2 are SGHAT and FQNNGV. The length of the CDR3 is 14 residues. The V end lost 5 bases, the J end lost 2 bases, and 11 bases lay between the germline ends. The CDR3 DNA reads TGTGCCAGCAGCCAGACAGTCCCCACAGATACGCAGTATTTT. Protein: CASSQTVPTDTQYF. The full variable domain, with the rest looked up from reference TRBV11-2 and TRBJ2-3, is EAGVAQSPRYKIIEKRQSVAFWCNPISGHATLYWYQQILGQGPKLLIQFQNNGVVDDSQLPKDRFSAERLKGVDSTLKIQPAKLEDSAVYLCASSQTVPTDTQYFGPGTRLTVL.